This is a list of T cell receptor beta chains from one sample in a study of T cell responses to AZD1222 COVID-19 vaccine. The table came from immunoSEQ multiplex PCR; TCRdb's copy has only in-frame clones and leaves some out. The sample lists under 150,000 clones, 90% occurring once. The material sequenced was peripheral blood, taken on day 0 of AZD1222 vaccination. Receptors were obtained from an adult in good health. CDR3s include the opening cysteine and the closing phenylalanine or tryptophan. A D gene is named only where the DNA matches it firmly. Clone size appears in some rows only: once, few, many, or a class for an expanded clone.

CDR3 protein	CDR3 DNA	J gene	D gene	clone size	V gene
CASSLTGTSGISSYNEQFF	TGCGCCAGCAGTCTAACCGGGACTAGCGGGATAAGCTCCTACAATGAGCAGTTCTTC	TRBJ2-1	TRBD2	once	TRBV23-1
CASSPRLARDKYEQYF	TGTGCCAGCAGTCCCAGACTAGCGCGAGATAAATACGAGCAGTACTTC	TRBJ2-7	TRBD2	NA	TRBV27
CASSFYLWGGNQPQHF	TGTGCCAGCAGTTTCTACCTCTGGGGGGGCAATCAGCCCCAGCATTTT	TRBJ1-5	NA	NA	TRBV28
CASSLGVAQETQYF	TGCGCCAGCAGCTTGGGAGTAGCCCAAGAGACCCAGTACTTC	TRBJ2-5	NA	NA	TRBV5-1
CAIASGYEQYF	TGTGCCATCGCTAGCGGGTACGAGCAGTACTTC	TRBJ2-7	TRBD2	NA	TRBV10-3
CATLRDRGLYGYTF	TGTGCCACCTTACGGGACAGGGGCCTCTATGGCTACACCTTC	TRBJ1-2	TRBD1	NA	TRBV10-3
CASSSPGLAGGVYNEQFF	TGTGCCAGCAGCTCTCCGGGACTAGCGGGAGGGGTCTACAATGAGCAGTTCTTC	TRBJ2-1	TRBD2	NA	TRBV5-6
CASSSPSSAGTGELFF	TGTGCCAGCAGTAGCCCCTCTAGCGCGGGCACCGGGGAGCTGTTTTTT	TRBJ2-2	NA	NA	TRBV27
CASSIVPPPAEAFF	TGTGCCAGTAGTATAGTACCGCCGCCCGCTGAAGCTTTCTTT	TRBJ1-1	NA	once	TRBV19
CATSRDRVVGNTIYF	TGTGCCACCAGCAGAGACAGGGTAGTCGGAAACACCATATATTTT	TRBJ1-3	NA	NA	TRBV15
CASSLSQPPEKLFF	TGTGCCAGCAGTTTAAGCCAGCCACCTGAAAAACTGTTTTTT	TRBJ1-4	NA	NA	TRBV28
CASSSQPLAGADEQFF	TGTGCCAGTAGTAGCCAGCCCCTAGCGGGAGCGGATGAGCAGTTCTTC	TRBJ2-1	TRBD2	NA	TRBV19
CASSQGTSGALQETQYF	TGTGCCAGCAGCCAGGGGACTAGCGGGGCCTTACAAGAGACCCAGTACTTC	TRBJ2-5	TRBD2	NA	TRBV28
CASSPQGRIDTEAFF	TGTGCCAGTAGTCCGCAGGGACGGATCGACACTGAAGCTTTCTTT	TRBJ1-1	NA	NA	TRBV19
CASSSLGQGHSYEQYF	TGTGCCAGTAGTTCGCTGGGACAGGGCCACTCCTACGAGCAGTACTTC	TRBJ2-7	TRBD1	NA	TRBV19
CASSLEIGRNYGYTF	TGTGCCAGCAGCTTGGAAATCGGCAGGAACTATGGCTACACCTTC	TRBJ1-2	NA	NA	TRBV5-4
CASSFQDRPTDTQYF	TGTGCCAGCAGTTTCCAGGACAGGCCCACAGATACGCAGTATTTT	TRBJ2-3	TRBD1	NA	TRBV27
CASSARTSGSSYNEQFF	TGTGCCAGCAGCGCACGGACTAGCGGGAGCTCCTACAATGAGCAGTTCTTC	TRBJ2-1	TRBD2	NA	TRBV9
CASSIGTSGDIQYF	TGTGCCAGTAGTATTGGGACTAGCGGGGACATTCAGTACTTC	TRBJ2-4	TRBD2	NA	TRBV19
CASSEAVDSPYEQYF	TGTGCCAGCAGTGAAGCCGTTGACAGCCCCTACGAGCAGTACTTC	TRBJ2-7	NA	NA	TRBV6-1
CASGTPGQWDQPQHF	TGCGCCAGCGGCACCCCGGGACAGTGGGATCAGCCCCAGCATTTT	TRBJ1-5	TRBD1	once	TRBV10-1
CASSLGAGGQFF	TGCGCCAGCAGCTTGGGAGCGGGAGGGCAGTTCTTC	TRBJ2-1	TRBD2	NA	TRBV5-1
CASRQEGNEQFF	TGTGCCAGCCGCCAGGAAGGCAATGAGCAGTTCTTC	TRBJ2-1	NA	NA	TRBV7-8
CASSKEGPAWANVLTF	TGTGCCAGCAGCAAAGAAGGGCCAGCGTGGGCCAACGTCCTGACTTTC	TRBJ2-6	NA	NA	TRBV21-1
CATRSGASGTEIEGEQFF	TGTGCCACCAGGAGTGGAGCTAGCGGGACCGAGATCGAGGGGGAGCAGTTCTTC	TRBJ2-1	TRBD2	NA	TRBV15
CASSYTGGGTQYF	TGTGCCAGCAGTTACACGGGCGGAGGGACCCAGTACTTC	TRBJ2-5	NA	NA	TRBV12-3/TRBV12-4
CASSLRGLRSSGNTIYF	TGTGCCAGCAGCTTACGAGGCCTTAGGAGTTCCGGAAACACCATATATTTT	TRBJ1-3	NA	NA	TRBV7-9
CASSLVRGGTGELFF	TGTGCCAGCAGCTTAGTCAGGGGAGGGACCGGGGAGCTGTTTTTT	TRBJ2-2	NA	once	TRBV11-2
CASSGGDTQYF	TGTGCCAGCAGTGGTGGGGATACGCAGTATTTT	TRBJ2-3	NA	NA	TRBV2
CSVNGQGSKGNTIYF	TGCAGCGTTAACGGACAGGGATCAAAAGGAAACACCATATATTTT	TRBJ1-3	TRBD1	NA	TRBV29-1
CASSDSMSASVTFF	TGTGCCAGCAGTGACTCGATGTCTGCTTCGGTTACTTTCTTT	TRBJ1-1	NA	NA	TRBV6-4
CASSPLGGASLLQETQYF	TGTGCCAGCAGCCCCTTGGGGGGGGCTAGCCTACTACAAGAGACCCAGTACTTC	TRBJ2-5	NA	NA	TRBV14
CASSEYNGPYNSPLHF	TGTGCCAGCAGTGAATATAACGGGCCCTATAATTCACCCCTCCACTTT	TRBJ1-6	NA	NA	TRBV25-1
CASSLRTSGSPYNEQFF	TGCGCCAGCAGCTTACGGACTAGCGGGAGTCCCTACAATGAGCAGTTCTTC	TRBJ2-1	TRBD2	NA	TRBV5-1
CASSLGQRAGYGYTF	TGTGCCAGCAGCTTGGGACAGCGCGCGGGATATGGCTACACCTTC	TRBJ1-2	NA	NA	TRBV5-8
CASSPNTDTQYF	TGTGCCAGCAGTCCAAACACAGATACGCAGTATTTT	TRBJ2-3	NA	NA	TRBV6-1